A selection of T cell receptor beta chains follows, all from one sample in a study of post-analysis software for immune sequencing data. TCRdb called the PCR reads again in MiXCR, with one record for every CDR3 protein. Of about 770,000 distinct CDR3 sequences listed, just over 45% are singletons. The sample consisted of blood. The origin of the receptors is a girl aged 5 to 17 with multiple sclerosis. CDR3s include the opening cysteine and the closing phenylalanine or tryptophan. A D gene is named only where the DNA matches it firmly. For some rows the clone size is stated as once, few or many, or as a class when expanded; others skip it.

d_call,clone_size,j_call,v_call,cdr3_length,cdr3_aa,cdr3_nt
NA,NA,TRBJ2-4,TRBV7-9,15,CASSLLLGAKNIQYF,TGTGCCAGCAGCCTACTATTAGGAGCCAAAAACATTCAGTACTTC
NA,few,TRBJ2-7,TRBV30,13,CAWSGGPHYEQYF,TGTGCCTGGAGTGGTGGACCCCACTACGAGCAGTACTTC
TRBD1,NA,TRBJ2-5,TRBV5-1,16,CASSFEDHRGGETQYF,TGCGCCAGCAGCTTTGAAGATCACAGGGGTGGAGAGACCCAGTACTTC
NA,NA,TRBJ2-2,TRBV7-2,15,CASSPLGPDTGELFF,TGTGCCAGCAGCCCCCTAGGCCCGGACACCGGGGAGCTGTTTTTT
TRBD2,once,TRBJ2-7,TRBV7-2,16,CASSPRLAGLTYEQYF,TGTGCCAGCAGCCCCAGACTAGCGGGCCTGACCTACGAGCAGTACTTC
TRBD1,few,TRBJ2-5,TRBV20-1,15,CSANPRDRDWETQYF,TGCAGTGCTAACCCCCGAGACAGGGATTGGGAGACCCAGTACTTC
TRBD2,NA,TRBJ2-1,TRBV7-2,17,CASSLETSGGAYNEQFF,TGTGCCAGCAGCTTAGAAACTAGCGGGGGGGCCTACAATGAGCAGTTCTTC
TRBD2,few,TRBJ2-5,TRBV20-1,14,CSASLREGPETQYF,TGCAGTGCTAGTTTGCGGGAGGGCCCAGAGACCCAGTACTTC
TRBD2,few,TRBJ2-1,TRBV12-3/TRBV12-4,15,CASSIAGGLNNEQFF,TGTGCCAGCAGTATAGCGGGAGGGCTGAACAATGAGCAGTTCTTC
NA,NA,TRBJ2-1,TRBV20-1,12,CSAPMVGDEQFF,TGCAGTGCCCCGATGGTAGGGGATGAGCAGTTCTTC
NA,NA,TRBJ2-7,TRBV10-3,15,CAISRSLDTTYEQYF,TGTGCCATCAGTCGGTCCCTGGACACTACCTACGAGCAGTACTTC
NA,NA,TRBJ1-2,TRBV30,13,CAQSSGGRPGYTF,TGTGCCCAATCAAGCGGGGGGCGCCCTGGCTACACCTTC
NA,NA,TRBJ1-2,TRBV5-6,13,CASSWKWRLGYTF,TGTGCCAGCAGCTGGAAGTGGAGGCTTGGCTACACCTTC
TRBD1,NA,TRBJ1-1,TRBV20-1,15,CSARRRQGPNTEAFF,TGCAGTGCTAGAAGGCGACAGGGACCGAACACTGAAGCTTTCTTT
TRBD1,few,TRBJ1-2,TRBV29-1,12,CSVFSGQGSHTF,TGCAGCGTTTTCTCGGGACAGGGTAGCCACACCTTC
NA,NA,TRBJ1-6,TRBV28,15,CASSLSSYDNSPLHF,TGTGCCAGCAGTTTATCTAGTTACGACAATTCACCCCTCCACTTT
NA,once,TRBJ2-5,TRBV13,16,CASSLGLIGSVKTQYF,TGTGCCAGCAGCTTAGGCCTAATCGGTAGCGTCAAGACCCAGTACTTC
TRBD2,many,TRBJ2-1,TRBV7-3,16,CASSPKWGGGYNEQFF,TGTGCCAGCAGCCCCAAGTGGGGCGGGGGTTACAATGAGCAGTTCTTC
TRBD2,few,TRBJ2-7,TRBV14,13,CASSRGLQYEQYF,TGTGCCAGCAGCCGGGGACTACAGTACGAGCAGTACTTC
NA,NA,TRBJ2-3,TRBV7-7,15,CASSPWDASTDTQYF,TGTGCTAGCAGCCCGTGGGACGCCAGCACAGATACGCAGTATTTT
TRBD2,NA,TRBJ2-1,TRBV4-3,16,CASSQDGRRERNEQFF,TGCGCCAGCAGCCAAGATGGTCGGCGGGAGCGAAATGAGCAGTTCTTC
NA,few,TRBJ2-3,TRBV5-8,16,CASSLSSAYSTDTQYF,TGTGCCAGCAGCTTATCTAGCGCCTACAGCACAGATACGCAGTATTTT
NA,NA,TRBJ2-3,TRBV6-2/TRBV6-3,15,CASSYSVHHTDTQYF,TGTGCCAGCAGTTACTCGGTCCATCACACAGATACGCAGTATTTT
TRBD1,NA,TRBJ2-1,TRBV12-3/TRBV12-4,16,CASSLKAGGRYNEQFF,TGTGCCAGCAGTTTAAAAGCAGGGGGCCGGTACAATGAGCAGTTCTTC
TRBD2,NA,TRBJ2-7,TRBV20-1,20,CSARGLTSGSLERYSYEQYF,TGCAGTGCTAGAGGCCTGACTAGCGGGAGTCTTGAACGTTACTCCTACGAGCAGTACTTC
TRBD1,NA,TRBJ2-3,TRBV4-2,18,CASSQDSGTEISTDTQYF,TGTGCCAGCAGCCAAGACTCAGGGACAGAGATATCCACAGATACGCAGTATTTT
NA,NA,TRBJ2-1,TRBV3-1,18,CASSQGGLGLGLYNEQFF,TGTGCCAGCAGCCAAGGGGGGCTGGGACTGGGCCTCTACAATGAGCAGTTCTTC
NA,few,TRBJ2-3,TRBV4-1,14,CASSLRLETDTQYF,TGCGCCAGCAGCCTCCGACTGGAGACAGATACGCAGTATTTT
TRBD2,NA,TRBJ2-7,TRBV6-5,14,CASSWGAGGNEQYF,TGTGCCAGCAGTTGGGGAGCGGGAGGGAACGAGCAGTACTTC
TRBD2,NA,TRBJ2-3,TRBV20-1,16,CSARVGRLAGGHTQYF,TGCAGTGCTAGAGTAGGTCGGCTAGCGGGAGGGCATACGCAGTATTTT
NA,NA,TRBJ2-5,TRBV28,16,CASSSSHTGIWETQYF,TGTGCCAGCAGTTCCTCCCACACAGGGATATGGGAGACCCAGTACTTC
NA,NA,TRBJ2-5,TRBV20-1,12,CSAGSFQETQYF,TGCAGTGCTGGTTCCTTTCAAGAGACCCAGTACTTC
NA,NA,TRBJ1-5,TRBV7-2,14,CASSLSGGNQSQHF,TGTGCCAGCAGCCTAAGTGGAGGTAATCAGTCCCAGCATTTT
NA,NA,TRBJ1-1,TRBV20-1,13,CSASSPWDTEAFF,TGCAGTGCTAGTTCGCCCTGGGACACTGAAGCTTTCTTT
TRBD2,few,TRBJ2-5,TRBV6-1,13,CASRLAGVVEQYF,TGTGCCAGCCGGCTAGCGGGAGTGGTAGAGCAGTACTTC
NA,NA,TRBJ2-3,TRBV25-1,16,CASSELGRSETDTQYF,TGTGCCAGCAGTGAATTAGGGCGGAGTGAAACAGATACGCAGTATTTT
NA,NA,TRBJ2-6,TRBV11-1,17,CASSLRLPSSGANVLTF,TGTGCCAGCAGCTTACGACTCCCCAGCTCTGGGGCCAACGTCCTGACTTTC
NA,NA,TRBJ2-1,TRBV27,15,CASSFQLDSYNEQFF,TGTGCCAGCAGTTTCCAACTGGACAGCTACAATGAGCAGTTCTTC
NA,few,TRBJ2-7,TRBV7-2,12,CASSLWRNEQYF,TGTGCCAGCAGCTTATGGAGGAACGAGCAGTACTTC
TRBD2,NA,TRBJ2-1,TRBV9,15,CASSASPRVAGEEFF,TGTGCCAGCAGCGCCTCCCCCCGGGTAGCGGGAGAGGAGTTCTTC
NA,NA,TRBJ1-2,TRBV6-1,15,CASRQQLTSHYGYTF,TGTGCCAGCAGACAACAGCTTACATCGCACTATGGCTACACCTTC
NA,NA,TRBJ2-2,TRBV9,15,CASSVGQVNTGELFF,TGTGCCAGCAGCGTAGGACAGGTGAACACCGGGGAGCTGTTTTTT
TRBD2,NA,TRBJ2-1,TRBV24-1,17,CATSEWGGAGEGNEQFF,TGTGCCACCAGTGAGTGGGGGGGAGCGGGAGAGGGCAATGAGCAGTTCTTC
NA,NA,TRBJ2-7,TRBV13,13,CASSRTDRYEQYF,TGTGCCAGCAGCAGAACCGACAGGTACGAGCAGTACTTC
TRBD1,NA,TRBJ1-4,TRBV3-1,14,CASTNRGRNEKLFF,TGTGCCAGCACGAACAGGGGACGGAATGAAAAACTGTTTTTT
NA,NA,TRBJ2-6,TRBV18,16,CASVDSGSSGANVLTF,TGTGCCAGCGTTGATTCCGGGAGCTCTGGGGCCAACGTCCTGACTTTC
NA,NA,TRBJ2-5,TRBV24-1,15,CATSDNGLGEETQYF,TGTGCCACCAGTGATAACGGACTCGGGGAAGAGACCCAGTACTTC
NA,few,TRBJ2-3,TRBV7-3,16,CASSLRPAGSTDTQYF,TGTGCCAGCAGCTTAAGGCCAGCGGGTAGCACAGATACGCAGTATTTT
NA,few,TRBJ2-7,TRBV29-1,16,CSVEDSGHGGSGEQYF,TGCAGCGTTGAAGATTCAGGACATGGGGGCTCCGGCGAGCAGTACTTC
TRBD2,NA,TRBJ2-1,TRBV9,19,CASSDPRTSGSQAYNEQFF,TGTGCCAGCAGCGACCCTCGGACTAGCGGGAGTCAGGCCTACAATGAGCAGTTCTTC
TRBD2,few,TRBJ2-3,TRBV20-1,17,CSARDPASGPSTDTQYF,TGCAGTGCTAGAGATCCGGCTAGCGGGCCGAGCACAGATACGCAGTATTTT
NA,NA,TRBJ1-2,TRBV29-1,14,CSVEDEVRGYGYTF,TGCAGCGTTGAAGATGAGGTCCGGGGGTATGGCTACACCTTC
NA,few,TRBJ1-2,TRBV25-1,13,CASSSLPGYGYTF,TGTGCCAGCAGTTCCCTCCCTGGCTATGGCTACACCTTC
NA,few,TRBJ2-5,TRBV24-1,14,CATSPGHFQETQYF,TGTGCCACCAGCCCGGGACACTTCCAAGAGACCCAGTACTTC
TRBD2,NA,TRBJ2-1,TRBV12-3/TRBV12-4,16,CASSWTSGTTYNEQFF,TGTGCCAGCAGTTGGACTAGCGGTACTACTTACAATGAGCAGTTCTTC
NA,few,TRBJ1-1,TRBV25-1,13,CASSLQTGTEAFF,TGTGCCAGCAGTCTGCAAACGGGCACTGAAGCTTTCTTT
TRBD2,NA,TRBJ2-1,TRBV4-1,18,CASSQEYTSGSSYNEQFF,TGCGCCAGCAGCCAAGAGTATACTAGCGGGAGCTCCTACAATGAGCAGTTCTTC
TRBD2,few,TRBJ2-7,TRBV7-2,14,CASSHTTSGNEQYF,TGTGCCAGCAGCCATACGACTAGCGGGAACGAGCAGTACTTC